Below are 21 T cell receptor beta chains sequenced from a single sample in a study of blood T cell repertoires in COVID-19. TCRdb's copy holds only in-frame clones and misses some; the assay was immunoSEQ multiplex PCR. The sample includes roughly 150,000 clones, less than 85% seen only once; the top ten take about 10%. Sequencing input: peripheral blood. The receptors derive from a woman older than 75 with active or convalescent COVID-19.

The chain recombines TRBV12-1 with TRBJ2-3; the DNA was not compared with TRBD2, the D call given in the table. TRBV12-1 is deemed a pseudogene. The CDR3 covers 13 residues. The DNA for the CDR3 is TGTGCCAGCAGCTATCCTACTACAGATACGCAGTATTTT. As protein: CASSYPTTDTQYF.

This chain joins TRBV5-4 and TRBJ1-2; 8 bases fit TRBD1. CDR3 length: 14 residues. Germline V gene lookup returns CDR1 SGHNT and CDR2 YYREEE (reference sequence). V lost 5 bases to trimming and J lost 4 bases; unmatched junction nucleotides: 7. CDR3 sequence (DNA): TGTGCCAGCAGTTTAGACAGGGGTTCCTATGGCTACACCTTC. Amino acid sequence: CASSLDRGSYGYTF. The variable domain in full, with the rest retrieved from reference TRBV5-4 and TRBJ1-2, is ETGVTQSPTHLIKTRGQQVTLRCSSQSGHNTVSWYQQALGQGPQFIFQYYREEENGRGNFPPRFSGLQFPNYSSELNVNALELDDSALYLCASSLDRGSYGYTFGSGTRLTVV.

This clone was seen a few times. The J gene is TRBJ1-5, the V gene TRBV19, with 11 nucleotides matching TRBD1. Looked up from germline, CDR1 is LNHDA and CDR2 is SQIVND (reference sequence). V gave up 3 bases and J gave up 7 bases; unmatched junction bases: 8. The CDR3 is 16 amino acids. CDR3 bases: TGTGCCAGTAGTATGTCCGGGACAGGGGGAAACCAGCCCCAGCATTTT. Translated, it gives CASSMSGTGGNQPQHF.

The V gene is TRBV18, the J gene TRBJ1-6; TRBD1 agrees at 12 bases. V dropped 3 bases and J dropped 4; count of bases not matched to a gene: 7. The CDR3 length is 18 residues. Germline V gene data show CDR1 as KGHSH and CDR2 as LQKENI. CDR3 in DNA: TGTGCCAGCTCACCCCGGGACAGGGGGCTCCTGTATAATTCACCCCTCCACTTT. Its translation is CASSPRDRGLLYNSPLHF.

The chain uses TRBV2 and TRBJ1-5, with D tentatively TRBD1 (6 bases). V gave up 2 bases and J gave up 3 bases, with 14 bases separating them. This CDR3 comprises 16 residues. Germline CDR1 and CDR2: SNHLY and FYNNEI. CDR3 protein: CASSERMGANNQPQHF. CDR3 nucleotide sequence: TGTGCCAGCAGTGAAAGAATGGGGGCCAACAATCAGCCCCAGCATTTT. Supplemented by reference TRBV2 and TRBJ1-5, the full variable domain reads EPEVTQTPSHQVTQMGQEVILRCVPISNHLYFYWYRQILGQKVEFLVSFYNNEISEKSEIFDDQFSVERPDGSNFTLKIRSTKLEDSAMYFCASSERMGANNQPQHFGDGTRLSIL.

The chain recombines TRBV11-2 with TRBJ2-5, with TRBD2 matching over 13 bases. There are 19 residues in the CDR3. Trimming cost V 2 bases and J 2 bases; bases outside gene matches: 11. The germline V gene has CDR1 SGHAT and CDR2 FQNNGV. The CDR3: CASSLTWTSGSPLQETQYF. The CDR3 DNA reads TGTGCCAGCAGCTTAACCTGGACTAGCGGGAGCCCCCTTCAAGAGACCCAGTACTTC.

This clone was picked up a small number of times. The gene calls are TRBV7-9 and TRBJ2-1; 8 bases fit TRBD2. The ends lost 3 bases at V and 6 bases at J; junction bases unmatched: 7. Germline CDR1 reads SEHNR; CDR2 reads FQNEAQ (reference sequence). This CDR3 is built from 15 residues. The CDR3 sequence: CASSFRGGTANEQFF. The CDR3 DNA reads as TGTGCCAGCAGCTTTCGGGGGGGTACGGCCAATGAGCAGTTCTTC.

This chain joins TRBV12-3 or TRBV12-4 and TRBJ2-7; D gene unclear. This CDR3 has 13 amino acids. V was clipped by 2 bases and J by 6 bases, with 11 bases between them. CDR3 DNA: TGTGCCAGCAGTTTATTAGAGGTCTCCGAGCAGTACTTC. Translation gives CASSLLEVSEQYF.

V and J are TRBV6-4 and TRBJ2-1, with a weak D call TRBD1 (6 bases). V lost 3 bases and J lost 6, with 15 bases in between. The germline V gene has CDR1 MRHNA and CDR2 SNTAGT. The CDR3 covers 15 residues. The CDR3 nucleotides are TGTGCCAGCAGTGAGGGCGAGGGGGAAGGCAATGAGCAGTTCTTC. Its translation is CASSEGEGEGNEQFF.

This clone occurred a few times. For the CDR3, the DNA is TGTGCCAGTAGAGGGGATCAGGGGGCCTCCTATAATTCACCCCTCCACTTT. It is translated as CASRGDQGASYNSPLHF. This chain joins TRBV19 and TRBJ1-6; 8 positions match TRBD1. This CDR3 comprises 17 residues. V lost 6 bases and J lost 0; bases outside the gene matches: 7. The germline V gene has CDR1 LNHDA and CDR2 SQIVND (reference sequence).

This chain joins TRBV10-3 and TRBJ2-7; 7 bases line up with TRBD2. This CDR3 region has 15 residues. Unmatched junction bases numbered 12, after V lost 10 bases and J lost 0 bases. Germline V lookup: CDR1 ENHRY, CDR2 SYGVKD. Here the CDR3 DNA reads TGTGCCACCCTGGGGAGCGGGACTAACTCCTACGAGCAGTACTTC. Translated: CATLGSGTNSYEQYF.

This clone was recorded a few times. DNA of the CDR3: TGCGCCAGCAGCTTAGCTAGCGGGATCGATGAGCAGTTCTTC. Its protein product is CASSLASGIDEQFF. J is TRBJ2-1 and V is TRBV5-1, with 9 bases identical to TRBD2. There are 14 residues in the CDR3. The V gene end was trimmed by 2 bases and the J gene end by 8 bases; junction bases not matched to a gene: 5. Germline values: CDR1 SGHRS, CDR2 YFSETQ.

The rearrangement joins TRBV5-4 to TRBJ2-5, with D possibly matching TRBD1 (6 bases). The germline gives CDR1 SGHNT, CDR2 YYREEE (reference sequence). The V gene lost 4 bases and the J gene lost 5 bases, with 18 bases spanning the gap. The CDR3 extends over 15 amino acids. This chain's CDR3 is CASSHPGTLGETQYF. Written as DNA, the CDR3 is TGTGCCAGCAGCCATCCCGGGACATTAGGGGAGACCCAGTACTTC.

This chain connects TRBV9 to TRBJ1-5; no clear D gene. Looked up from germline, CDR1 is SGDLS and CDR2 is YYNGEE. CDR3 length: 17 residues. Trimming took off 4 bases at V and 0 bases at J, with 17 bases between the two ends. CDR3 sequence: CASSPDGFRYSNQPQHF. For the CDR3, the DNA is TGTGCCAGCAGCCCAGACGGGTTTAGATATAGCAATCAGCCCCAGCATTTT. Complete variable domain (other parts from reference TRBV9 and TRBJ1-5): DSGVTQTPKHLITATGQRVTLRCSPRSGDLSVYWYQQSLDQGLQFLIQYYNGEERAKGNILERFSAQQFPDLHSELNLSSLELGDSALYFCASSPDGFRYSNQPQHFGDGTRLSIL.

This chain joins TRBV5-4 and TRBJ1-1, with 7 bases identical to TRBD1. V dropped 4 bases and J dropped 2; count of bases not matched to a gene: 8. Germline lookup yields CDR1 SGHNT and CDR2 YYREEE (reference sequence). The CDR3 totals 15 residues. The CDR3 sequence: CASSPGGTANTEAFF. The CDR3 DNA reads TGTGCCAGCAGCCCAGGGGGGACTGCCAACACTGAAGCTTTCTTT.

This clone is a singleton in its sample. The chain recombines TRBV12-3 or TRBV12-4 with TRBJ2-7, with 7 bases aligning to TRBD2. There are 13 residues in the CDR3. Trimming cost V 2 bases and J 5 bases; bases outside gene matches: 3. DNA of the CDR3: TGTGCCAGCAGTTTAAGGCGGGAGAACGAGCAGTACTTC. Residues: CASSLRRENEQYF.

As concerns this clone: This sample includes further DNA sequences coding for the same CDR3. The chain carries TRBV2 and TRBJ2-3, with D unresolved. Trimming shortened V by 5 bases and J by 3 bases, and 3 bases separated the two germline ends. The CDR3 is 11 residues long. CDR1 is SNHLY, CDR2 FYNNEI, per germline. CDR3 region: CASSYTDTQYF. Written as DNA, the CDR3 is TGTGCCAGCAGTTATACAGATACGCAGTATTTT.

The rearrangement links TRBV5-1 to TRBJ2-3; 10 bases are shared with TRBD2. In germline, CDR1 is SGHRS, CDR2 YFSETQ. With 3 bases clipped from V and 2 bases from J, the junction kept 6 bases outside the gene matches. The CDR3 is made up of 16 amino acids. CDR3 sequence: CASSSLAGGLTDTQYF. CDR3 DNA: TGCGCCAGCAGCTCTTTAGCGGGAGGACTCACAGATACGCAGTATTTT.

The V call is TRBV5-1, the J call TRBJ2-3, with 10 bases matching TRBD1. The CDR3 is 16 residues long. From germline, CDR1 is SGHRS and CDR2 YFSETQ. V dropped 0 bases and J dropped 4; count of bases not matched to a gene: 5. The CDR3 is CASSLAGQGVSDTQYF. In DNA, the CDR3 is TGCGCCAGCAGCTTGGCCGGACAGGGGGTGTCAGATACGCAGTATTTT.

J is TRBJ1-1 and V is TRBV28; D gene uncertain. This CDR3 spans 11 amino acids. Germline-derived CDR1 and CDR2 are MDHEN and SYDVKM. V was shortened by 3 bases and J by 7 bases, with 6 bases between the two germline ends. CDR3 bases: TGTGCCAGCAGTTTCAGGAATGAAGCTTTCTTT. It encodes CASSFRNEAFF.

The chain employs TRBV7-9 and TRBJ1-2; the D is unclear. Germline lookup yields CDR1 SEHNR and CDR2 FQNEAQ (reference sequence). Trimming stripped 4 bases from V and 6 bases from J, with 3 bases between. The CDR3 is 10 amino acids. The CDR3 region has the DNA TGTGCCAGCAGCTCCGATGGCTACACCTTC. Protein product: CASSSDGYTF.